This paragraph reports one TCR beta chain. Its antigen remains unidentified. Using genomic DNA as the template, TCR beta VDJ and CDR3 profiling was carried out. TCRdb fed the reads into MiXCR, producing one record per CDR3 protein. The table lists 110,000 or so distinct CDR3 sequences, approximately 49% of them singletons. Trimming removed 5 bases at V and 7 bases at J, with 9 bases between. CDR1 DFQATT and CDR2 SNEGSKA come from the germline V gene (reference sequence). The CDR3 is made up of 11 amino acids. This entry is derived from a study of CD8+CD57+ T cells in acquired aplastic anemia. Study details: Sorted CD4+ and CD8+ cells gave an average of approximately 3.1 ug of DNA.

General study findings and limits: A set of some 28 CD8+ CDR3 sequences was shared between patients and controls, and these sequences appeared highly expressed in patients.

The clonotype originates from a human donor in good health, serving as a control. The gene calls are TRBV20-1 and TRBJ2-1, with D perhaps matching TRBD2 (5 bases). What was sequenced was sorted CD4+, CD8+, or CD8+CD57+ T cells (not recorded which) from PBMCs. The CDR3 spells CSAATGNEQFF. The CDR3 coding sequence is TGCAGTGCTGCAACGGGGAATGAGCAGTTCTTC.